The 32 T cell receptor beta chains below all came from one sample that was sequenced in a study of cytomegalovirus exposure and HLA in healthy donors. The primer mix had 60 Vbeta and 13 Jbeta primers. Measured with immunoSEQ multiplex PCR; TCRdb has only the in-frame clones, and not every one. This table has under 200,000 clones, more than 70% appearing once. Specimen: PBMCs. All receptors derive from a middle-aged woman in good health and CMV-seropositive.

The chain is built from TRBV6-1 and TRBJ1-1, with 8 positions matching TRBD1. CDR1 and CDR2 (germline): MNHNS, SASEGT. V lost 10 bases, J lost 3 bases, and 7 bases stayed unmatched. The CDR3 has 13 residues. The CDR3 coding sequence is TGTGCCACCCCTGGACAGGGATACACTGAAGCTTTCTTT. Protein: CATPGQGYTEAFF.

This chain connects TRBV27 to TRBJ2-1, with D possibly TRBD2 on 5 matching bases. CDR1 MNHEY and CDR2 SMNVEV come from the germline V gene (reference sequence). The CDR3 is made up of 16 amino acids. V was shortened by 4 bases and J by 5 bases, with 18 bases between the two germline ends. The CDR3 protein is CASSSPPQRSNNEQFF. For the CDR3, the DNA is TGTGCCAGCAGTTCCCCGCCGCAGCGGTCGAACAATGAGCAGTTCTTC.

CDR3 amino acids: CASSSPGGGNQPQHF. The DNA of the CDR3 is TGTGCCAGCAGTTCCCCAGGGGGAGGCAATCAGCCCCAGCATTTT. The chain recombines TRBV28 with TRBJ1-5, with 7 bases identical to TRBD1. Germline V gene data show CDR1 as MDHEN and CDR2 as SYDVKM. V dropped 4 bases and J dropped 2; count of bases not matched to a gene: 5. This CDR3 spans 15 amino acids.

This clone was recorded only once. The V and J genes are TRBV7-3 and TRBJ2-3, with a possible D match to TRBD2 (6 bases). Germline V gives CDR1 SGHTA, CDR2 FQGTGA. The CDR3 totals 14 residues. Trimming took 5 bases from V and 2 from J, leaving 11 bases between them. CDR3 residues: CASSPEGFTDTQYF. In DNA, the CDR3 is TGTGCCAGCAGCCCGGAGGGGTTCACAGATACGCAGTATTTT.

The rearrangement joins TRBV6-5 to TRBJ2-7; 9 nucleotides agree with TRBD1. This CDR3 region has 14 residues. Per germline, CDR1 MNHEY and CDR2 SVGAGI. The ends lost 6 bases at V and 3 bases at J; junction bases unmatched: 6. The CDR3 DNA reads TGTGCCAGCAGACCCGGGACAGGGATCTACGAGCAGTACTTC. Encoded protein: CASRPGTGIYEQYF.

A note on this clone: The junction departs from germline at one end; a sequencing error may be responsible. The chain has TRBV29-1 and TRBJ1-1, with D maybe TRBD1 (5 bases). The CDR3 length is 12 residues. Germline V gives CDR1 SQVTM, CDR2 ANQGSEA. CDR3 DNA sequence: TGCAGCATTGACGGCAGGGCCACTGAAGCTTTCTTT. Protein: CSIDGRATEAFF. The entire variable domain, with the rest obtained from reference TRBV29-1 and TRBJ1-1, is as follows: SAVISQKPSRDICQRGTSLTIQCQVDSQVTMMFWYRQQPGQSLTLIATANQGSEATYESGFVIDKFPISRPNLTFSTLTVSNMSPEDSSIYLCSIDGRATEAFFGQGTRLTVV.

The rearrangement joins TRBV7-3 to TRBJ2-7; 13 bases agree with TRBD2. Per germline, CDR1 SGHTA and CDR2 FQGTGA. The V gene end was trimmed by 5 bases and the J gene end by 0 bases; junction bases not matched to a gene: 16. The CDR3 runs 20 residues. CDR3 region: CASSLPRPLAGGFLSYEQYF. CDR3 DNA sequence: TGTGCCAGCAGCCTCCCCCGGCCACTAGCGGGAGGGTTCCTCTCCTACGAGCAGTACTTC. Supplemented by reference TRBV7-3 and TRBJ2-7, the full variable domain reads GAGVSQTPSNKVTEKGKYVELRCDPISGHTALYWYRQSLGQGPEFLIYFQGTGAADDSGLPNDRFFAVRPEGSVSTLKIQRTERGDSAVYLCASSLPRPLAGGFLSYEQYFGPGTRLTVT.

The CDR3 here is CASSFHRGADTQYF. The DNA for the CDR3 is TGTGCCAGCAGCTTCCACAGGGGAGCAGATACGCAGTATTTT. This chain connects TRBV11-3 to TRBJ2-3; 7 bases agree with TRBD1. There are 14 residues in the CDR3. Germline V gives CDR1 SGHNT, CDR2 YENEEA. After removal of 3 bases from V and 4 bases from J, the junction contained 4 bases not matched to a gene.

The chain has TRBV28 and TRBJ2-7; TRBD1 agrees at 8 bases. The germline CDR1 and CDR2 sequences are MDHEN and SYDVKM. The CDR3 runs 16 residues. V dropped 6 bases and J dropped 8; count of bases not matched to a gene: 18. CDR3 sequence (DNA): TGTGCCAGCAGCGCACACACCGGGACAGGTGGTACGAAGCAGTACTTC. It codes for CASSAHTGTGGTKQYF.

The V and J genes are TRBV7-9 and TRBJ2-7; D is undetermined. The germline V and J ends were trimmed by 7 bases and 5 bases, with 9 bases remaining between them. CDR3 length: 11 amino acids. Germline CDR1 is SEHNR and CDR2 is FQNEAQ (reference sequence). CDR3 protein: CASTSPHEQYF. CDR3 sequence (DNA): TGTGCCAGCACCTCCCCCCACGAGCAGTACTTC.

V gene TRBV6-5 combines with J gene TRBJ2-3; a weak D match, TRBD1 (5 bases). The germline gives CDR1 MNHEY, CDR2 SVGAGI. The ends were cut back, 6 bases at V and 2 bases at J, with 12 bases in the middle. The CDR3 covers 14 residues. CDR3 coding DNA: TGTGCCAGCAGCCGACAGAGCTACACAGATACGCAGTATTTT. It specifies CASSRQSYTDTQYF.

The J gene is TRBJ2-3, the V gene TRBV4-1, with 8 bases that match TRBD1. Germline V lookup: CDR1 MGHRA, CDR2 YSYEKL. J lost 4 bases, V lost 1 base, and 10 bases had no gene match. The CDR3 contains 17 residues. The CDR3 region is CASSQASTGAYSDTQYF. The CDR3 DNA reads TGCGCCAGCAGCCAAGCTTCGACAGGGGCGTATTCAGATACGCAGTATTTT.

The chain combines TRBV25-1 with TRBJ2-1, with TRBD1 identical over 9 bases. The germline CDR1 and CDR2 sequences are MGHDK and SYGVNS. The CDR3 runs 16 residues. V trimming: 2 bases; J trimming: 3 bases; junction bases outside the gene matches: 5. The chain's CDR3 is CASSEGQGNFYNEQFF. The DNA of the CDR3 is TGTGCCAGCAGTGAAGGACAGGGGAATTTCTACAATGAGCAGTTCTTC.

V is TRBV11-2 and J is TRBJ2-7; 7 nucleotides line up with TRBD1. The CDR3 spans 14 residues. J gave up 7 bases and V 5 bases, and 11 bases lay outside the gene matches. Germline V gives CDR1 SGHAT, CDR2 FQNNGV. In nucleotides, the CDR3 is TGTGCCAGCAGCCCGAACAGGGGATCGGGTGAGCAGTACTTC. It is translated as CASSPNRGSGEQYF.

The gene calls are TRBV6-5 and TRBJ2-5; TRBD2 aligns across 11 bases. This CDR3 is built from 14 residues. V gave up 10 bases and J gave up 3 bases; unmatched junction bases: 7. Germline V lookup: CDR1 MNHEY, CDR2 SVGAGI. CDR3 sequence: CATFSGRAEETQYF. CDR3 bases: TGTGCCACCTTTAGCGGGAGGGCCGAAGAGACCCAGTACTTC.

The chain combines TRBV28 with TRBJ1-2; a weak D match, TRBD1 (5 bases). V was trimmed by 5 bases and J by 2 bases, leaving 18 bases between them. CDR3 length equals 16 residues. Germline loops: CDR1 MDHEN, CDR2 SYDVKM. CDR3 in amino acids: CASSRGSNTLNYGYTF. CDR3 DNA sequence: TGTGCCAGCAGTAGGGGCAGCAACACTCTCAACTATGGCTACACCTTC.

The chain combines TRBV9 with TRBJ2-7, with TRBD1 identical over 7 bases. Germline V CDR1 and CDR2: SGDLS, YYNGEE. The CDR3 spans 15 residues. V was pared by 2 bases and J by 4 bases, with 9 bases of the junction left unmatched. For the CDR3, the DNA is TGTGCCAGCAGCGTTGGCAGGGGGAGATTATACGAGCAGTACTTC. It is translated as CASSVGRGRLYEQYF.

This clone was recorded once. The DNA for the CDR3 is TGTGCCAGCAGTGCGTCCGGAGTGCCTAATGAAAAACTGTTTTTT. It encodes CASSASGVPNEKLFF. V and J are TRBV2 and TRBJ1-4; unclear D gene. Trimming cost V 4 bases and J 3 bases, with 12 bases left between them. Germline V gives CDR1 SNHLY, CDR2 FYNNEI. The CDR3 has 15 residues.

The DNA for the CDR3 is TGTGCCAGCTCACTTTCGACAGGGGGCGAGACCCAGTACTTC. Translation: CASSLSTGGETQYF. The V and J genes are TRBV18 and TRBJ2-5, with 10 bases matching TRBD1. Losses at the gene ends were 4 bases for V and 5 bases for J; bases not matched to a gene: 4. Germline CDR1 is KGHSH and CDR2 is LQKENI. The CDR3 length is 14 residues.

The chain carries TRBV5-1 and TRBJ1-1; tentatively, D is TRBD1 (6 bases). Germline loops: CDR1 SGHRS, CDR2 YFSETQ. Trimming removed 0 bases at V and 0 bases at J, with 12 bases between. The CDR3 covers 16 residues. The CDR3 spells CASSLEDSPVNTEAFF. CDR3 DNA: TGCGCCAGCAGCTTGGAGGACAGCCCCGTGAACACTGAAGCTTTCTTT.

The rearrangement links TRBV5-1 to TRBJ2-1; 8 positions match TRBD1. CDR3 length: 14 amino acids. V lost 4 bases to trimming and J lost 4 bases; unmatched junction nucleotides: 4. Looked up from germline, CDR1 is SGHRS and CDR2 is YFSETQ. In DNA, the CDR3 is TGCGCCAGCAGCCCGAGACAGGGGTACAATGAGCAGTTCTTC. As protein: CASSPRQGYNEQFF.

Worth noting for this clone: Other DNA sequences in the same sample also yield this CDR3. The V and J genes are TRBV7-3 and TRBJ2-2; D is ambiguous. CDR3 length: 15 amino acids. V lost 0 bases and J 5 bases, leaving 10 bases between the germline ends. Germline loops: CDR1 SGHTA, CDR2 FQGTGA. CDR3 DNA: TGTGCCAGCAGCTTAACGTTGCAGGCTACCGGGGAGCTGTTTTTT. This codes for CASSLTLQATGELFF.

The rearrangement joins TRBV2 to TRBJ2-7; 7 nucleotides align to TRBD2. The CDR3 has 15 residues. The V gene's germline CDR1 is SNHLY and CDR2 FYNNEI. With 5 bases clipped from V and 2 bases from J, the junction kept 9 bases outside the gene matches. CDR3 DNA: TGTGCCAGCAGTCGGGGGACCGGGGGGACCTACGAGCAGTACTTC. It encodes CASSRGTGGTYEQYF.

The rearrangement joins TRBV18 to TRBJ2-5; D is unresolved. Trimming shortened V by 1 base and J by 4 bases, and 4 bases separated the two germline ends. Germline CDR1 KGHSH, CDR2 LQKENI. The CDR3 extends over 12 amino acids. The CDR3 protein is CASSPRGETQYF. The CDR3 region has the DNA TGTGCCAGCTCACCACGAGGAGAGACCCAGTACTTC.

V and J are TRBV7-9 and TRBJ1-1; D is ambiguous. Germline lookup yields CDR1 SEHNR and CDR2 FQNEAQ (reference sequence). The CDR3 is 13 amino acids. Trimming took off 5 bases at V and 6 bases at J, with 13 bases between the two ends. CDR3 residues: CASSPSNRAEAFF. CDR3 coding DNA: TGTGCCAGCAGCCCCTCGAACCGCGCTGAAGCTTTCTTT.

In regard to this clone: This sample also contains other DNA sequences that code for the same CDR3. This rearrangement joins TRBV7-2 to TRBJ2-2, with 13 bases that match TRBD2. V was clipped by 1 base and J by 1 base; unmatched bases: 0. Germline V gives CDR1 SGHTA, CDR2 FQGNSA. CDR3 length: 17 amino acids. DNA for the CDR3: TGTGCCAGCAGCTTAGGACTAGCGGGAGGGAACACCGGGGAGCTGTTTTTT. Residues: CASSLGLAGGNTGELFF.

The genes are TRBV21-1 and TRBJ2-7; TRBD1 was called by the table and not checked on the DNA. TRBV21-1 is a documented pseudogene. There are 19 residues in the CDR3. CDR3 residues: CASSKGQGQDDLPSYEQYF. Here the CDR3 DNA reads TGTGCCAGCAGCAAAGGTCAGGGACAGGACGACTTACCCTCCTACGAGCAGTACTTC.

The rearrangement uses TRBV5-1 and TRBJ2-6; 7 bases map to TRBD2. J gave up 2 bases and V 7 bases, and 6 bases lay outside the gene matches. Germline CDR1 SGHRS, CDR2 YFSETQ. The CDR3 sequence is 15 residues long. CDR3 loop: CASSQGGTGANVLTF. The CDR3 DNA reads TGCGCCAGCTCGCAGGGAGGGACTGGGGCCAACGTCCTGACTTTC.

The chain couples TRBV10-3 to TRBJ1-1, with D perhaps TRBD1 (5 bases). Trimming left V 10 bases short and J 6 bases short, with 15 bases between. This CDR3 spans 12 amino acids. CDR1 and CDR2 (germline): ENHRY, SYGVKD. CDR3 sequence reads: CATRQNDPEAFF. The CDR3 nucleotides are TGTGCCACACGACAGAACGATCCTGAAGCTTTCTTT.

This chain links TRBV19 with TRBJ1-6; TRBD1 matches 8 bases. V shed 4 bases and J 8 bases; nucleotides not matched to a gene: 1. CDR1 and CDR2 from the germline V gene are LNHDA and SQIVND (reference sequence). The CDR3 loop spans 13 amino acids. The CDR3 protein is CASSKTGDSPLHF. CDR3 DNA sequence: TGTGCCAGTAGTAAGACAGGGGATTCACCCCTCCACTTT.

The chain has TRBV30 and TRBJ2-2, with a possible D match to TRBD2 (7 bases). The CDR3 extends over 14 amino acids. V lost 3 bases, J lost 3 bases, and 11 bases lay in between. Germline V gives CDR1 GTSNPN, CDR2 SVGIG (reference sequence). The CDR3 nucleotides read TGTGCCTGGAGCAGAGGGGGGGACACCGGGGAGCTGTTTTTT. Its translation is CAWSRGGDTGELFF.

This clone turned up a few times. The gene calls are TRBV11-2 and TRBJ2-2; 15 nucleotides line up with TRBD2. Germline V gives CDR1 SGHAT, CDR2 FQNNGV. This CDR3 is built from 18 residues. V trimming: 5 bases; J trimming: 7 bases; junction bases outside the gene matches: 11. CDR3 DNA: TGTGCCAGCAGCATCTCGGGACTAGCGGGAGGTCAGGGCGGGGAGCTGTTTTTT. It codes for CASSISGLAGGQGGELFF.